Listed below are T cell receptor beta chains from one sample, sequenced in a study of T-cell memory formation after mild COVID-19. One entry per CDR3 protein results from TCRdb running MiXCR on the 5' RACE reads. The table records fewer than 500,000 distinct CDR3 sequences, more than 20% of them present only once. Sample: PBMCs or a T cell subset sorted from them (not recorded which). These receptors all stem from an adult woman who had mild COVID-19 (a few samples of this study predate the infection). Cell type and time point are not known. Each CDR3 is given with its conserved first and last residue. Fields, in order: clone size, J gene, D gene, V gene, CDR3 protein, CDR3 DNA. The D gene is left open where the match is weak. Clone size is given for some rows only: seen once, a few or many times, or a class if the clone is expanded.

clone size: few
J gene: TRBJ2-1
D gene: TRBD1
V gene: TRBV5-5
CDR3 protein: CASSLGSGQGVSSGYNEQFF
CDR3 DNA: TGTGCCAGCAGCTTGGGCTCGGGACAGGGTGTCTCTAGCGGTTACAATGAGCAGTTCTTC

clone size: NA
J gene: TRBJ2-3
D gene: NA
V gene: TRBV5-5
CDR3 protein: CASSYAGSPTDTQYF
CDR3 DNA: TGTGCCAGCAGCTACGCAGGGTCTCCCACAGATACGCAGTATTTT

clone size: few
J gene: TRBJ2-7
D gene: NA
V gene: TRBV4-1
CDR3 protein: CASSQVGRTFYEQYF
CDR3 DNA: TGCGCCAGCAGCCAAGTCGGCAGAACGTTCTACGAGCAGTACTTC

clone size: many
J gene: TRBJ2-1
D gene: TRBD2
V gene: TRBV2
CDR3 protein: CASSESGGAYNEQFF
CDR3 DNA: TGTGCCAGCAGTGAAAGCGGGGGGGCTTACAATGAGCAGTTCTTC

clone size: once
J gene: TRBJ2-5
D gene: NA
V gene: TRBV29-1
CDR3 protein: CSGIDREETQYF
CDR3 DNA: TGCAGCGGGATCGACAGAGAAGAGACCCAGTACTTC

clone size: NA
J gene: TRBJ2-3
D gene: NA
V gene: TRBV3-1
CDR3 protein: CASSQGRIDTQYF
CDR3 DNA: TGTGCCAGCAGCCAAGGGAGAATAGATACGCAGTATTTT

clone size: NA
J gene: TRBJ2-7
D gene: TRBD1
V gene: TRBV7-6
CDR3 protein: CASSFGTGFEQYF
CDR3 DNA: TGTGCCAGCAGCTTCGGGACAGGGTTCGAGCAGTACTTC

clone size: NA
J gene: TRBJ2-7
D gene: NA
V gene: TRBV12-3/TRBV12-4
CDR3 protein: CASREGVHEQYF
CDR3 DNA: TGTGCCAGCAGGGAAGGGGTCCACGAGCAGTACTTC

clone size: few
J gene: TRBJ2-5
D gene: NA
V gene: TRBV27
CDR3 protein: CASSTTGTQYF
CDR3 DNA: TGTGCCAGCAGTACGACAGGGACCCAGTACTTC

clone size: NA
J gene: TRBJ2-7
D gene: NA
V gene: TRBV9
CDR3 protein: CASSVAPGAGYEQYF
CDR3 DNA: TGTGCCAGCAGCGTAGCTCCGGGAGCTGGTTACGAGCAGTACTTC

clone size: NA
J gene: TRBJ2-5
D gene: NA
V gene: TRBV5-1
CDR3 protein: CASSSRQARIQETQYF
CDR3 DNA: TGCGCCAGCAGCTCCAGACAGGCGAGGATTCAAGAGACCCAGTACTTC

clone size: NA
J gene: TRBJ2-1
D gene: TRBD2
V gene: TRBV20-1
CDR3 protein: CSARDHLTSGPSPVNEQFF
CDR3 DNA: TGCAGTGCTAGAGATCACCTGACTAGCGGTCCTTCTCCTGTCAATGAGCAGTTCTTC

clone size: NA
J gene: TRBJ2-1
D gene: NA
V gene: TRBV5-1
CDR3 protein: CASSSRGMPNEQFF
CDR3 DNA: TGCGCCAGCAGCTCTCGGGGAATGCCAAATGAGCAGTTCTTC

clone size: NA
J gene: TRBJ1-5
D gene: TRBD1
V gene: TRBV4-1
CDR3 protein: CASTSGQGPYSNQPQHF
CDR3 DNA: TGCGCCAGTACCTCGGGACAGGGGCCATATAGCAATCAGCCCCAGCATTTT

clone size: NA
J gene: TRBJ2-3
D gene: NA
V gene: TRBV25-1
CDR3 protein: CASSEYTGSTDTQYF
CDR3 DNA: TGTGCCAGCAGTGAATACACAGGGAGCACAGATACGCAGTATTTT

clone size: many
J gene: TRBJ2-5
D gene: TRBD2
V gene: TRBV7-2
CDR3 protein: CASSPGALAGQETQYF
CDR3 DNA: TGTGCCAGCAGCCCAGGGGCACTAGCGGGGCAAGAGACCCAGTACTTC

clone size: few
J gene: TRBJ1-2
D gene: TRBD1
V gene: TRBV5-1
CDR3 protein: CASSLDGQGARGYTF
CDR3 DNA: TGCGCCAGCAGCTTGGACGGACAGGGGGCGAGAGGCTACACCTTC

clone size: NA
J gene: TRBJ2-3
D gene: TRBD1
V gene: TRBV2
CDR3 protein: CASNTGGDTQYF
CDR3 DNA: TGTGCCAGCAATACAGGGGGAGATACGCAGTATTTT

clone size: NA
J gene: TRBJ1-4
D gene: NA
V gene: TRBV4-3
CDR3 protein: CASSQVILGEKLFF
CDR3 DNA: TGCGCCAGCAGCCAAGTTATACTAGGAGAAAAACTGTTTTTT

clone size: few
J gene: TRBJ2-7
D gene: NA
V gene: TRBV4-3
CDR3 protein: CASSLGPGGVYEQYF
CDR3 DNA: TGCGCCAGCAGCCTCGGGCCGGGGGGCGTCTACGAGCAGTACTTC

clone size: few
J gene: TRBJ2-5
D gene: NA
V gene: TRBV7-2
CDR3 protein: CASSSQAGETQYF
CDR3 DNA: TGTGCCAGCAGCTCTCAGGCGGGGGAGACCCAGTACTTC

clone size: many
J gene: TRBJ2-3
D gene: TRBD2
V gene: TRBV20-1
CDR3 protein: CSAIKALAATDTQYF
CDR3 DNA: TGCAGTGCTATCAAAGCGCTAGCGGCCACAGATACGCAGTATTTT

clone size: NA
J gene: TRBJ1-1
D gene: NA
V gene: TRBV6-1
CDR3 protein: CASSKRDFWYTEAFF
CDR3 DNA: TGTGCCAGCAGTAAAAGGGACTTCTGGTACACTGAAGCTTTCTTT

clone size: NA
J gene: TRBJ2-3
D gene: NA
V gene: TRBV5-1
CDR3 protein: CASSLEAHPLADTQYF
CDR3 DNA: TGCGCCAGCAGCTTGGAGGCCCACCCATTGGCAGATACGCAGTATTTT

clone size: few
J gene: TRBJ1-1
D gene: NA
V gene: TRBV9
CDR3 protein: CASSVGVSTEAFF
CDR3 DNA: TGTGCCAGCAGCGTAGGAGTAAGCACTGAAGCTTTCTTT

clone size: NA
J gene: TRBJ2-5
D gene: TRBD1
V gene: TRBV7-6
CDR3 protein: CASSSTGSEETQYF
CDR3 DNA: TGTGCCAGCAGCTCGACAGGGTCGGAGGAGACCCAGTACTTC

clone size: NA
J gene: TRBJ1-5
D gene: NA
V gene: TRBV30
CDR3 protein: CAWSVGGVVQPQHF
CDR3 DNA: TGTGCCTGGAGTGTGGGTGGGGTAGTTCAGCCCCAGCATTTT

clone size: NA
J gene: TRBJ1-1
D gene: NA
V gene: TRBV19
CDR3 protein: CASKRGMNTEAFF
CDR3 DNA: TGTGCCAGTAAAAGGGGAATGAACACTGAAGCTTTCTTT

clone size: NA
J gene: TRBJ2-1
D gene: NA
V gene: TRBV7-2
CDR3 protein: CASRRWGANEQFF
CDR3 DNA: TGTGCCAGCCGGCGCTGGGGGGCCAATGAGCAGTTCTTC

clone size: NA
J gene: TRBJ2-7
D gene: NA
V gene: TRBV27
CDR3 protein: CASSLSAGRGSEQYF
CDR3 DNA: TGTGCCAGCAGTTTATCGGCGGGAAGGGGATCCGAGCAGTACTTC

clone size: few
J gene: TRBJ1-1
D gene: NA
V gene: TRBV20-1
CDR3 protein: CSADDSMNTEAFF
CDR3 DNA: TGCAGTGCAGACGACAGTATGAACACTGAAGCTTTCTTT

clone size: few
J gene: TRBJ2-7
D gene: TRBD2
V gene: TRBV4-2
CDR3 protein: CASSQDRRASGGSTSGEQYF
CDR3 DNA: TGTGCCAGCAGCCAAGATAGGAGGGCTAGCGGGGGGAGTACTTCGGGGGAGCAGTACTTC

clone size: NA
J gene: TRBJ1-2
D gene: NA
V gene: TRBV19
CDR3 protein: CASSMRVRNYGYTF
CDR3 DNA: TGTGCCAGTAGTATGCGGGTCAGGAACTATGGCTACACCTTC

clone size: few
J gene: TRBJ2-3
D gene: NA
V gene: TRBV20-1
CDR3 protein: CSAKVSTDTQYF
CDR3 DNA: TGCAGTGCTAAAGTCTCCACAGATACGCAGTATTTT

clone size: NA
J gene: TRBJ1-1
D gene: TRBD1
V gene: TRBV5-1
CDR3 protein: CASSLTGAMNTEAFF
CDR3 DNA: TGCGCCAGCAGCTTGACAGGGGCTATGAACACTGAAGCTTTCTTT

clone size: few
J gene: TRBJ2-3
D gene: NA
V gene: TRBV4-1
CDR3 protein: CASSQRPYYPEPQYF
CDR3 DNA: TGCGCCAGCAGCCAACGTCCATACTACCCAGAACCGCAGTATTTT

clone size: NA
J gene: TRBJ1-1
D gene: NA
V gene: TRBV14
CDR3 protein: CASSQGRGNTEAFF
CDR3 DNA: TGTGCCAGCAGCCAAGGACGCGGGAACACTGAAGCTTTCTTT

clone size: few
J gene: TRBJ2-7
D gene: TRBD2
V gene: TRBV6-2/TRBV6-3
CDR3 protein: CASTNGELAGGRSYEQYF
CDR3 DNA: TGTGCCAGCACCAACGGTGAGCTAGCGGGAGGGCGGTCCTACGAGCAGTACTTC

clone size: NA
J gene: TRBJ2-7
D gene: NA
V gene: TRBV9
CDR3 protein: CASSVDSPYEQYF
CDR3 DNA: TGTGCCAGCAGCGTAGACAGTCCCTACGAGCAGTACTTC

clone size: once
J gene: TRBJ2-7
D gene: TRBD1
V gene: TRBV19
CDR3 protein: CASSMATGSEQYF
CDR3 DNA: TGTGCCAGTAGTATGGCGACAGGGAGCGAGCAGTACTTC

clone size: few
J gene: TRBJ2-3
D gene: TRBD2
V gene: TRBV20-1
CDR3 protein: CSARRWGGQYF
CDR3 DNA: TGCAGTGCTAGGCGATGGGGGGGGCAGTATTTT

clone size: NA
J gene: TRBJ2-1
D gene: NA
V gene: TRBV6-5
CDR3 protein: CASTPLYVDRGVNLGDEQFF
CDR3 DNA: TGTGCCAGCACCCCACTTTACGTAGATCGCGGGGTCAACCTTGGGGATGAGCAGTTCTTC

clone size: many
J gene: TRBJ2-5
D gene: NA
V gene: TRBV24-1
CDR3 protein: CATSDYFRDEETQYF
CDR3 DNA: TGTGCCACCAGTGATTATTTCCGGGATGAAGAGACCCAGTACTTC

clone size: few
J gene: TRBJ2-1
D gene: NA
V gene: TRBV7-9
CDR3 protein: CASRPPGGVEQFF
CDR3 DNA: TGTGCCAGCAGACCGCCCGGGGGCGTCGAGCAGTTCTTC

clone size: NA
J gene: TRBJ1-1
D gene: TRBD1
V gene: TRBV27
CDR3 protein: CASSWRQGMNTEAFF
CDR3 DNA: TGTGCCAGCAGTTGGAGACAGGGGATGAACACTGAAGCTTTCTTT

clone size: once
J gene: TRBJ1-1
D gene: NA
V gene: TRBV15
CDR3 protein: CATSRVAGMNTEAFF
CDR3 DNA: TGTGCCACCAGCAGAGTGGCAGGGATGAACACTGAAGCTTTCTTT

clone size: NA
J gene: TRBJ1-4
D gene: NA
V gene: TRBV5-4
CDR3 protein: CASSWDKGSEKLFF
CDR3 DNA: TGTGCCAGCAGCTGGGACAAAGGAAGTGAAAAACTGTTTTTT

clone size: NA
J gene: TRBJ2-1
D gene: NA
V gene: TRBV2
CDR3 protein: CASMAGPIYNEQFF
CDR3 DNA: TGTGCCAGCATGGCTGGACCCATTTACAATGAGCAGTTCTTC

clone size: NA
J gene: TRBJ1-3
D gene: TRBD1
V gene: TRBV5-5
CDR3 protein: CASSEDRGLVNTIYF
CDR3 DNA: TGTGCCAGCAGTGAGGACAGGGGGCTAGTAAACACCATATATTTT

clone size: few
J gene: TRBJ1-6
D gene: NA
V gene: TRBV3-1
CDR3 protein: CASSQQAPSPLHF
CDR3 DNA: TGTGCCAGCAGCCAGCAGGCTCCTTCACCCCTCCACTTT

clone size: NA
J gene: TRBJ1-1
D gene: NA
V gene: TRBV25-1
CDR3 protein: CASSEYRHTEAFF
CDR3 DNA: TGTGCCAGCAGTGAATACAGGCACACTGAAGCTTTCTTT

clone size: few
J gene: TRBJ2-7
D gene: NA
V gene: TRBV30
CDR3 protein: CAWSKQNYEQYF
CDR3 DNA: TGTGCCTGGAGTAAACAGAACTACGAGCAGTACTTC

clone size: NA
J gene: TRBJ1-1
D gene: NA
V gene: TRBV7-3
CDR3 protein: CASSSLGGVDTEAFF
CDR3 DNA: TGTGCCAGCAGCTCCCTAGGGGGGGTGGACACTGAAGCTTTCTTT

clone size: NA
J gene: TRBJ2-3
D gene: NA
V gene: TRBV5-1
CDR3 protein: CASSPILSGSTDTQYF
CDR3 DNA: TGCGCCAGCAGCCCGATCCTGTCAGGAAGCACAGATACGCAGTATTTT

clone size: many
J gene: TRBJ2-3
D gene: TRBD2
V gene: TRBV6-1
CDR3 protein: CASNTFGTSVYF
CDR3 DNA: TGTGCCAGCAACACCTTCGGGACTAGCGTTTATTTT

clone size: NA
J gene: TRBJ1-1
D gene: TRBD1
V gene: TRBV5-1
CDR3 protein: CASSLFPGGMNTEAFF
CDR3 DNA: TGCGCCAGCAGCTTGTTTCCAGGGGGCATGAACACTGAAGCTTTCTTT

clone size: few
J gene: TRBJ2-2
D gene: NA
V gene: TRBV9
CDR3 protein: CASSVGSVNTGELFF
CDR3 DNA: TGTGCCAGCAGCGTAGGGTCAGTGAACACCGGGGAGCTGTTTTTT

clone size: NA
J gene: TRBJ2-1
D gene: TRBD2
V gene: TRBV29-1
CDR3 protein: CSVDLGLALSSYNEQFF
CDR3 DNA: TGCAGCGTTGATTTGGGACTAGCGCTAAGCTCCTACAATGAGCAGTTCTTC

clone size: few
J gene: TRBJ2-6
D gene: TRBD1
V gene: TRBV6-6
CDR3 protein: CASSPQGAGANVLTF
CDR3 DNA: TGTGCCAGCAGTCCCCAGGGGGCCGGGGCCAACGTCCTGACTTTC